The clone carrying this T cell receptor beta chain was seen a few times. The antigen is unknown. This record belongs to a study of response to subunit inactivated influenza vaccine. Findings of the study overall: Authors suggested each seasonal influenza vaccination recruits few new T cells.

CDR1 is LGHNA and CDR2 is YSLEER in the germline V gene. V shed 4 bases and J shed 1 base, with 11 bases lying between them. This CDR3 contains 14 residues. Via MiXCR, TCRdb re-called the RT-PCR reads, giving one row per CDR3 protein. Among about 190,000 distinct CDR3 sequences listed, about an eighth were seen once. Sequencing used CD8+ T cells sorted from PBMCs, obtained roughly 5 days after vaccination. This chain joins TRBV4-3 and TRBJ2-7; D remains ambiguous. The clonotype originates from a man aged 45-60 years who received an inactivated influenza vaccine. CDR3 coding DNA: TGCGCCAGCAGCCCCTGGACCAGTTCCTACGAGCAGTACTTC. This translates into CASSPWTSSYEQYF.